The sequence of this T cell receptor (beta chain) was determined in a study of T cell responses to AZD1222 COVID-19 vaccine. Study-wide findings and caveats: White British people made up most donors, females outnumbered males, and clonal diversity was possibly underestimated. Spike-specific TCR breadth and depth went up after people got two AZD1222 doses. No repertoire was sampled before or during the peak T cell response, only after it.

TCRdb keeps only in-frame clones here, not all; method: immunoSEQ multiplex PCR. This table has about 79,000 clones, roughly 80% appearing once. The CDR3 spans 15 residues. CDR1 and CDR2 (germline): MNHEY, SVGAGI. Losses at the gene ends were 6 bases for V and 5 bases for J; bases not matched to a gene: 10. As for this clone: The antigen is not known.

The sequence derives from an adult who received the AZD1222 COVID-19 vaccine. V usage is TRBV6-5 and J usage is TRBJ1-5, with 7 positions matching TRBD1. The material sequenced was peripheral blood, taken 28 days after the second AZD1222 dose. CDR3 sequence reads: CASSLTGARDQPQHF. In nucleotides, the CDR3 is TGTGCCAGCAGCTTAACAGGGGCGAGGGATCAGCCCCAGCATTTT.